The 16 T cell receptor beta chains below were found in one sample sequenced in a study of blood T cell repertoires in COVID-19. Data came from immunoSEQ multiplex PCR; TCRdb stores just in-frame clones and leaves some out. This table holds about 370,000 clones, roughly nine tenths found once. Sample: PBMCs or T cells enriched from blood (not recorded which). The receptors here all came from a man aged 18 to 29 who had recovered from COVID-19.

This clone was seen only once. This chain links TRBV20-1 with TRBJ2-7; D gene unclear. This CDR3 is built from 11 residues. Trimming removed 5 bases at V and 2 bases at J, with 7 bases between. Germline-derived CDR1 and CDR2 are DFQATT and SNEGSKA (reference sequence). CDR3 amino acids: CSASVPYEQYF. The CDR3 nucleotides are TGCAGTGCTTCGGTCCCCTACGAGCAGTACTTC.

The chain couples TRBV5-4 to TRBJ2-1, with 8 bases matching TRBD1. The CDR3 is 15 amino acids. V lost 3 bases, J lost 3 bases, and 5 bases stayed unmatched. From germline, CDR1 is SGHNT and CDR2 YYREEE (reference sequence). CDR3 protein: CASSYGQGYYNEQFF. The CDR3, as DNA: TGTGCCAGCAGCTACGGACAGGGCTACTACAATGAGCAGTTCTTC.

The chain recombines TRBV24-1 with TRBJ2-5, with D possibly TRBD1 on 5 matching bases. V lost 3 bases to trimming and J lost 1 base, with 11 bases between them. In germline, CDR1 is KGHDR, CDR2 SFDVKD. This CDR3 spans 15 amino acids. CDR3 bases: TGTGCCACCAGTGATCCTAGACAGTTCCAAGAGACCCAGTACTTC. This sequence encodes CATSDPRQFQETQYF.

J is TRBJ1-2 and V is TRBV9; D is ambiguous. There are 15 residues in the CDR3. In germline, CDR1 is SGDLS, CDR2 YYNGEE. Trimming pared 2 bases from V and 4 bases from J, leaving 15 bases between. CDR3 protein: CASSVGDIRPYGYTF. CDR3 sequence (DNA): TGTGCCAGCAGCGTGGGAGACATTCGACCCTATGGCTACACCTTC.

This rearrangement joins TRBV28 to TRBJ2-7; TRBD1 might be the D (6 bases). The CDR3 is 14 residues long. V was shortened by 6 bases and J by 2 bases, with 14 bases between the two germline ends. The germline V gene encodes CDR1 MDHEN and CDR2 SYDVKM. The CDR3 DNA reads TGTGCCAGCAGACCCAGCCAGGGGACCTACGAGCAGTACTTC. It codes for CASRPSQGTYEQYF. The full variable domain, completed using reference TRBV28 and TRBJ2-7, is DVKVTQSSRYLVKRTGEKVFLECVQDMDHENMFWYRQDPGLGLRLIYFSYDVKMKEKGDIPEGYSVSREKKERFSLILESASTNQTSMYLCASRPSQGTYEQYFGPGTRLTVT.

The rearrangement links TRBV4-3 to TRBJ2-5; perhaps TRBD2 as D (6 bases). V dropped 0 bases and J dropped 5 bases, with 16 bases sitting between them. CDR1 LGHNA and CDR2 YSLEER come from the germline V gene. The CDR3 is 16 residues long. CDR3 protein: CASSQDRVGGTETQYF. The CDR3 nucleotides are TGCGCCAGCAGCCAAGATCGGGTTGGGGGGACGGAGACCCAGTACTTC.

The V call is TRBV6-5, the J call TRBJ2-5; the match to TRBD1 covers 9 bases. This CDR3 region has 14 residues. From germline, CDR1 is MNHEY and CDR2 SVGAGI. J lost 5 bases, V lost 4 bases, and 5 bases had no gene match. The CDR3 DNA sequence: TGTGCCAGCAGTTTCGACAGGGGGTCGGAGACCCAGTACTTC. It is translated as CASSFDRGSETQYF.

The chain carries TRBV19 and TRBJ2-1; 14 bases line up with TRBD2. CDR1 is LNHDA and CDR2 is SQIVND in the germline V gene (reference sequence). With 5 bases clipped from V and 10 bases from J, the junction kept 7 bases outside the gene matches. This CDR3 region has 15 residues. The CDR3 nucleotides read TGTGCCAGTAGTTTGGGGACTAGCGGGAGTGGGGAGCAGTTCTTC. Its translation is CASSLGTSGSGEQFF.

There are a few counts of this clone. The rearrangement uses TRBV10-3 and TRBJ2-2; a possible D gene is TRBD1 (6 bases). The CDR3 length is 14 residues. CDR1 and CDR2 (germline): ENHRY, SYGVKD. The V end lost 6 bases, the J end lost 7 bases, and 15 bases lay between the germline ends. CDR3 coding DNA: TGTGCCATCAGCTTACAGGGTGGGGACGGGGAGCTGTTTTTT. It encodes CAISLQGGDGELFF.

V and J are TRBV21-1 and TRBJ2-7; TRBD2 is the table's D call and was not checked against the DNA. TRBV21-1 is an annotated pseudogene. This CDR3 contains 13 residues. In DNA form, the CDR3 reads TGTGCCAGCAGCAAAGGGAGAGTCGTCGAGCAGTACTTC. Translating it yields CASSKGRVVEQYF.

The chain has TRBV7-9 and TRBJ2-7; D is undetermined. The CDR3 covers 14 residues. Germline values: CDR1 SEHNR, CDR2 FQNEAQ (reference sequence). V shed 0 bases and J shed 1 base, with 7 bases lying between them. CDR3 amino acids: CASSLAFSSYEQYF. CDR3 sequence (DNA): TGTGCCAGCAGCTTAGCGTTCAGTTCCTACGAGCAGTACTTC.

The chain has TRBV7-2 and TRBJ2-2; the D gene is possibly TRBD2 (6 bases). This CDR3 comprises 16 residues. Trimming shortened V by 5 bases and J by 0 bases, and 13 bases separated the two germline ends. Per germline, CDR1 SGHTA and CDR2 FQGNSA. The CDR3 DNA sequence: TGTGCCAGCAGCGCAGAGGCGGGGACGAACACCGGGGAGCTGTTTTTT. Translation gives CASSAEAGTNTGELFF.

The J gene is TRBJ1-5, the V gene TRBV6-5; TRBD1 agrees at 7 bases. The CDR3 contains 14 residues. Germline CDR1 MNHEY, CDR2 SVGAGI. J gave up 4 bases and V 6 bases, and 6 bases lay outside the gene matches. The CDR3 bases are TGTGCCAGCAGCCCCGGGACAGTGAATCAGCCCCAGCATTTT. It translates to CASSPGTVNQPQHF.

This chain connects TRBV13 to TRBJ2-7, with TRBD1 as a possible D gene (6 bases). V was clipped by 4 bases and J by 2 bases, with 9 bases between them. Germline values: CDR1 PRHDT, CDR2 FYEKMQ (reference sequence). The CDR3 totals 13 residues. The CDR3 DNA reads TGTGCCAGCAGCTACTACAGGGCCTACGAGCAGTACTTC. Its translation is CASSYYRAYEQYF.

V usage is TRBV5-1 and J usage is TRBJ2-5; 8 bases line up with TRBD1. Germline V CDR1 and CDR2: SGHRS, YFSETQ. The CDR3 sequence is 14 residues long. The junction had 3 bases not matched to a gene; V was cut back by 0 bases and J by 5 bases. CDR3: CASSLDRGAETQYF. The DNA for the CDR3 is TGCGCCAGCAGCTTGGACAGGGGGGCGGAGACCCAGTACTTC.

This sequence joins TRBV3-1 (or the pseudogene TRBV3-2) and TRBJ1-3; D not certain. This CDR3 has 16 amino acids. Germline assignment: CDR1 LGHDT and CDR2 YNNKEL (reference sequence). V lost 4 bases, J lost 0 bases, and 13 bases lay in between. The chain's CDR3 is CASSPLNFGSGNTIYF. CDR3 DNA: TGTGCCAGCAGCCCGCTCAACTTTGGCTCTGGAAACACCATATATTTT.